This is a list of T cell receptor beta chains from one sample in a study of T-cell reconstitution after alpha-beta-depleted transplantation in children. One entry per CDR3 protein results from TCRdb running MiXCR on the PCR reads. This sample carries 450,000 to 600,000 distinct CDR3 sequences, 32% of them seen once, and the ten largest clones take approximately 2.3%. The starting material was PBMCs from the stem cell graft donor, obtained from the stem cell graft. The receptors come from a human donor who donated a stem cell graft to a child with aplastic anemia. Each CDR3 is given with its conserved first and last residue. Fields, in order: D gene, V gene, J gene, clone size, CDR3 protein, CDR3 DNA. A D gene is named only where the DNA matches it firmly. Not all rows give a size; the values are once, few, many and, for expanded clones, a class.

d_gene: TRBD1; v_gene: TRBV25-1; j_gene: TRBJ1-2; abundance: NA; CDR3aa: CASSPPGQGPLTGYTF; CDR3nt: TGTGCCAGCAGTCCCCCGGGACAGGGGCCTTTGACGGGCTACACCTTC
d_gene: NA; v_gene: TRBV29-1; j_gene: TRBJ2-3; abundance: few; CDR3aa: CSVEGRGGTQYF; CDR3nt: TGCAGCGTTGAAGGCCGGGGAGGTACGCAGTATTTT
d_gene: NA; v_gene: TRBV28; j_gene: TRBJ2-7; abundance: NA; CDR3aa: CASSFRSVTYEQYF; CDR3nt: TGTGCCAGCAGTTTTCGGAGCGTAACCTACGAGCAGTACTTC
d_gene: TRBD1; v_gene: TRBV29-1; j_gene: TRBJ1-1; abundance: NA; CDR3aa: CSVGQGDTEAFF; CDR3nt: TGCAGCGTGGGACAGGGGGACACTGAAGCTTTCTTT
d_gene: NA; v_gene: TRBV30; j_gene: TRBJ1-1; abundance: NA; CDR3aa: CAWRQLRVNTEAFF; CDR3nt: TGTGCCTGGCGCCAACTAAGAGTGAACACTGAAGCTTTCTTT
d_gene: TRBD1; v_gene: TRBV18; j_gene: TRBJ1-1; abundance: NA; CDR3aa: CASSPRGTGYTEAFF; CDR3nt: TGTGCCAGCTCACCACGTGGGACAGGGTACACTGAAGCTTTCTTT
d_gene: NA; v_gene: TRBV21-1; j_gene: TRBJ2-7; abundance: NA; CDR3aa: CASSKTEGGSWNLATNYEQYF; CDR3nt: TGTGCCAGCAGCAAAACTGAAGGCGGGAGCTGGAATTTAGCGACCAACTACGAGCAGTACTTC
d_gene: NA; v_gene: TRBV20-1; j_gene: TRBJ2-5; abundance: NA; CDR3aa: CSASRGASQETQYF; CDR3nt: TGCAGTGCTTCTCGGGGGGCTTCTCAAGAGACCCAGTACTTC
d_gene: NA; v_gene: TRBV7-3; j_gene: TRBJ1-2; abundance: NA; CDR3aa: CASSLTTGGGYTF; CDR3nt: TGTGCCAGCAGCTTAACTACAGGAGGGGGCTACACCTTC
d_gene: NA; v_gene: TRBV11-2; j_gene: TRBJ2-7; abundance: NA; CDR3aa: CASSPESLGAYEQYF; CDR3nt: TGTGCCAGCAGCCCCGAGTCCCTGGGTGCCTACGAGCAGTACTTC
d_gene: NA; v_gene: TRBV28; j_gene: TRBJ2-5; abundance: NA; CDR3aa: CASSSRGTPQETQYF; CDR3nt: TGTGCCAGCAGTTCCCGAGGCACTCCTCAAGAGACCCAGTACTTC
d_gene: TRBD2; v_gene: TRBV12-3/TRBV12-4; j_gene: TRBJ2-1; abundance: NA; CDR3aa: CASRGTRLQGEQFF; CDR3nt: TGTGCCAGCAGGGGGACTAGGCTACAGGGTGAGCAGTTCTTC
d_gene: TRBD2; v_gene: TRBV20-1; j_gene: TRBJ2-1; abundance: few; CDR3aa: CSALLAGGPGYNEQFF; CDR3nt: TGCAGTGCTCTCCTAGCGGGAGGGCCAGGATACAATGAGCAGTTCTTC
d_gene: TRBD2; v_gene: TRBV5-1; j_gene: TRBJ2-1; abundance: NA; CDR3aa: CASRGLAGDNEQFF; CDR3nt: TGCGCCAGCAGAGGACTAGCGGGAGACAATGAGCAGTTCTTC
d_gene: NA; v_gene: TRBV7-2; j_gene: TRBJ1-5; abundance: few; CDR3aa: CASNFKGGNQPQHF; CDR3nt: TGTGCCAGCAACTTTAAGGGGGGCAATCAGCCCCAGCATTTT
d_gene: TRBD1; v_gene: TRBV5-1; j_gene: TRBJ1-1; abundance: NA; CDR3aa: CASSLRQGAMNTEAFF; CDR3nt: TGCGCCAGCAGCTTGAGACAGGGGGCGATGAACACTGAAGCTTTCTTT
d_gene: TRBD2; v_gene: TRBV29-1; j_gene: TRBJ2-1; abundance: NA; CDR3aa: CSVDGLAGGLSYNEQFF; CDR3nt: TGCAGCGTTGACGGACTAGCGGGAGGGCTCTCCTACAATGAGCAGTTCTTC
d_gene: NA; v_gene: TRBV20-1; j_gene: TRBJ2-7; abundance: few; CDR3aa: CSARSQAHEQYF; CDR3nt: TGCAGTGCTAGATCTCAGGCCCACGAGCAGTACTTC
d_gene: NA; v_gene: TRBV7-9; j_gene: TRBJ2-7; abundance: NA; CDR3aa: CASSLIGQTYEQYF; CDR3nt: TGTGCCAGCAGCTTGATTGGCCAGACCTACGAGCAGTACTTC
d_gene: TRBD2; v_gene: TRBV10-2; j_gene: TRBJ2-1; abundance: NA; CDR3aa: CASSELLAATYNEQFF; CDR3nt: TGCGCCAGCAGTGAGCTCCTAGCGGCAACCTACAATGAGCAGTTCTTC
d_gene: NA; v_gene: TRBV2; j_gene: TRBJ1-5; abundance: few; CDR3aa: CASSEDVTRRVANQPQHF; CDR3nt: TGTGCCAGCAGTGAAGATGTAACACGGAGAGTTGCCAATCAGCCCCAGCATTTT
d_gene: TRBD1; v_gene: TRBV18; j_gene: TRBJ1-4; abundance: NA; CDR3aa: CASSPQGTGVEKLFF; CDR3nt: TGTGCCAGCTCACCACAGGGGACAGGGGTTGAAAAACTGTTTTTT
d_gene: NA; v_gene: TRBV12-3/TRBV12-4; j_gene: TRBJ1-4; abundance: NA; CDR3aa: CASSLSEGKGTNEKLFF; CDR3nt: TGTGCCAGCAGTTTAAGCGAAGGGAAGGGAACTAATGAAAAACTGTTTTTT
d_gene: NA; v_gene: TRBV12-3/TRBV12-4; j_gene: TRBJ2-3; abundance: NA; CDR3aa: CASSFSRMRYSTDTQYF; CDR3nt: TGTGCCAGCAGTTTTTCAAGGATGCGGTATAGCACAGATACGCAGTATTTT
d_gene: NA; v_gene: TRBV20-1; j_gene: TRBJ2-4; abundance: NA; CDR3aa: CSARDEVVGNQYF; CDR3nt: TGCAGTGCTAGAGATGAGGTAGTGGGGAATCAGTACTTC
d_gene: NA; v_gene: TRBV7-2; j_gene: TRBJ1-1; abundance: once; CDR3aa: CASYAPNTEAFF; CDR3nt: TGTGCCAGCTACGCCCCGAACACTGAAGCTTTCTTT
d_gene: NA; v_gene: TRBV10-3; j_gene: TRBJ1-5; abundance: NA; CDR3aa: CAISAGVDQPQHF; CDR3nt: TGTGCCATCAGTGCAGGGGTAGATCAGCCCCAGCATTTT
d_gene: NA; v_gene: TRBV21-1; j_gene: TRBJ1-4; abundance: few; CDR3aa: CASSKGEHRRGRSEKLFF; CDR3nt: TGTGCCAGCAGCAAAGGGGAACATAGGCGCGGCAGGAGTGAAAAACTGTTTTTT
d_gene: NA; v_gene: TRBV12-3/TRBV12-4; j_gene: TRBJ2-1; abundance: NA; CDR3aa: CASTQTPVTHNEQFF; CDR3nt: TGTGCCAGCACCCAAACCCCCGTTACGCACAATGAGCAGTTCTTC
d_gene: TRBD1; v_gene: TRBV19; j_gene: TRBJ2-4; abundance: NA; CDR3aa: CASSRQGALAKNIQYF; CDR3nt: TGTGCCAGTAGCCGACAGGGGGCCTTAGCCAAAAACATTCAGTACTTC
d_gene: NA; v_gene: TRBV6-6; j_gene: TRBJ1-1; abundance: many; CDR3aa: CASSPGVTEAFF; CDR3nt: TGTGCCAGCAGTCCCGGGGTCACTGAAGCTTTCTTT
d_gene: NA; v_gene: TRBV18; j_gene: TRBJ1-1; abundance: NA; CDR3aa: CASSRPGTEAFF; CDR3nt: TGTGCCAGCTCACGACCGGGCACTGAAGCTTTCTTT
d_gene: NA; v_gene: TRBV20-1; j_gene: TRBJ1-5; abundance: NA; CDR3aa: CSASRGGYQPQHF; CDR3nt: TGCAGTGCCTCCCGGGGGGGTTATCAGCCCCAGCATTTT
d_gene: NA; v_gene: TRBV9; j_gene: TRBJ2-2; abundance: once; CDR3aa: CASSVELPGVGTGELFF; CDR3nt: TGTGCCAGCAGCGTAGAATTACCGGGAGTAGGTACCGGGGAGCTGTTTTTT
d_gene: NA; v_gene: TRBV15; j_gene: TRBJ2-4; abundance: NA; CDR3aa: CATSRLELAKNIQYF; CDR3nt: TGTGCCACCAGCAGACTAGAACTAGCCAAAAACATTCAGTACTTC
d_gene: NA; v_gene: TRBV6-5; j_gene: TRBJ2-3; abundance: few; CDR3aa: CASSYSRDTDTQYF; CDR3nt: TGTGCCAGCAGTTACTCACGAGACACAGATACGCAGTATTTT
d_gene: NA; v_gene: TRBV7-3; j_gene: TRBJ2-3; abundance: few; CDR3aa: CASSLTSGGRTDTQYF; CDR3nt: TGTGCCAGCAGCTTAACGAGTGGCGGGCGCACAGATACGCAGTATTTT
d_gene: TRBD1; v_gene: TRBV27; j_gene: TRBJ2-3; abundance: NA; CDR3aa: CASGQGRADTQYF; CDR3nt: TGTGCCAGCGGACAGGGGAGGGCAGATACGCAGTATTTT
d_gene: NA; v_gene: TRBV10-2; j_gene: TRBJ1-6; abundance: few; CDR3aa: CASSEARGTGSYNSPLHF; CDR3nt: TGCGCCAGCAGTGAGGCGCGGGGTACGGGCTCCTATAATTCACCCCTCCACTTT
d_gene: NA; v_gene: TRBV12-3/TRBV12-4; j_gene: TRBJ2-5; abundance: NA; CDR3aa: CASSLDRTAETQYF; CDR3nt: TGTGCCAGCAGTTTAGACCGAACGGCGGAGACCCAGTACTTC
d_gene: NA; v_gene: TRBV5-1; j_gene: TRBJ2-5; abundance: NA; CDR3aa: CASSMGLSQETQYF; CDR3nt: TGCGCCAGCAGCATGGGACTTTCTCAAGAGACCCAGTACTTC
d_gene: TRBD2; v_gene: TRBV6-2/TRBV6-3; j_gene: TRBJ2-7; abundance: NA; CDR3aa: CASSVTSGREEQYF; CDR3nt: TGTGCCAGCAGTGTGACTAGCGGGAGGGAAGAGCAGTACTTC